This T cell receptor (beta chain) was identified during a study of cytomegalovirus exposure and HLA in healthy donors. General study results and limits: Certain sequence variants were highly shared and formed a cluster, and this cluster was likely a sequencing artifact.

This clone has just one count. The antigen remains undetermined. V shed 0 bases and J shed 5 bases, with 15 bases lying between them. The CDR3 loop spans 16 amino acids. Germline V gene sequence: CDR1 SGDLS, CDR2 YYNGEE. The PCR employed 60 Vbeta primers together with 13 Jbeta primers. Libraries were prepared by immunoSEQ multiplex PCR; TCRdb keeps only in-frame clonotypes and omits some of them. The sample includes about 190,000 clones, 75% to 90% of them seen just once. The specimen sequenced was PBMCs. The TCR was taken from a man aged 40-49 years in good health and CMV-seropositive. This rearrangement joins TRBV9 to TRBJ2-1, with D maybe TRBD2 (7 bases). The chain's CDR3 is CASSVELGGANNEQFF. CDR3 DNA: TGTGCCAGCAGCGTAGAACTGGGGGGGGCGAACAATGAGCAGTTCTTC.